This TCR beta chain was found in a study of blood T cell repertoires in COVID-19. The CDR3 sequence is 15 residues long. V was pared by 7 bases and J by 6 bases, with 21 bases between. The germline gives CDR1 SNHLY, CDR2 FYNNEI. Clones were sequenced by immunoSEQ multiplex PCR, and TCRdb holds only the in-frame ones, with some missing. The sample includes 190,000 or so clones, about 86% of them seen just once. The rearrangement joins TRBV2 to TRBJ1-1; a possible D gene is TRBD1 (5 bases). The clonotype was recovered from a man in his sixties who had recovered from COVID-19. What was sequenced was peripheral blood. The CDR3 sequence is CASKVLDNSSAEAFF. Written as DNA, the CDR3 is TGTGCCAGCAAGGTACTGGACAATTCCTCGGCTGAAGCTTTCTTT.